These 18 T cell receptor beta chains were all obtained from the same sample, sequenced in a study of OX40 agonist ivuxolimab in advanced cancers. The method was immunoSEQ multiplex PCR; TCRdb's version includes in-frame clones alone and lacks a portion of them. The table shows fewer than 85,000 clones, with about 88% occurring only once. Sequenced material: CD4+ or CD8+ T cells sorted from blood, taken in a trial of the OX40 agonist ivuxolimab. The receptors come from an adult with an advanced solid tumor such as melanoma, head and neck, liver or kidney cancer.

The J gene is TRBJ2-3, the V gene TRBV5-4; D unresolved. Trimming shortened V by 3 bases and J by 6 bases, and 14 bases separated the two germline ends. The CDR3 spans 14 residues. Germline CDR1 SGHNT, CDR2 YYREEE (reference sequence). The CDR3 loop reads CASSSSAVRDTQYF. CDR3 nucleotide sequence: TGTGCCAGCAGCTCATCAGCTGTAAGGGATACGCAGTATTTT.

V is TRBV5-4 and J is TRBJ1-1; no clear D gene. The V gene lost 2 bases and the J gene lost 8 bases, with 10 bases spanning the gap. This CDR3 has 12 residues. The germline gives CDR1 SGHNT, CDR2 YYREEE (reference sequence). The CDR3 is CASSLMGMEAFF. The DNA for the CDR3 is TGTGCCAGCAGCTTAATGGGGATGGAAGCTTTCTTT.

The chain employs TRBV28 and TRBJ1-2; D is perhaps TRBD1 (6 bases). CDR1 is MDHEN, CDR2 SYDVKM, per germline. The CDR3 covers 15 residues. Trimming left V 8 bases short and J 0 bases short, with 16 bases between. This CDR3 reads CASSTGGRANYGYTF. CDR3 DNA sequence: TGTGCCAGCTCTACCGGGGGGCGAGCTAACTATGGCTACACCTTC.

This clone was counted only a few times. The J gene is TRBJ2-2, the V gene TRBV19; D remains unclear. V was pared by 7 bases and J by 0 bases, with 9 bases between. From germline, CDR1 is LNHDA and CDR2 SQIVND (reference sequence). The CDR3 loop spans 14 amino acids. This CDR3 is CASMPGPNTGELFF. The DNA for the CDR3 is TGTGCCAGTATGCCAGGCCCGAACACCGGGGAGCTGTTTTTT.

In DNA form, the CDR3 reads TGTGCCAGCAGCCGCGGGGGGGGCGGAACTAATGAAAAACTGTTTTTT. Protein: CASSRGGGGTNEKLFF. This chain uses TRBV5-4 with TRBJ1-4; D may be TRBD1 (6 bases). CDR3 length: 16 residues. Germline loops: CDR1 SGHNT, CDR2 YYREEE (reference sequence). The V gene lost 4 bases and the J gene lost 1 base, with 14 bases spanning the gap.

The CDR3 DNA sequence: TGTGCCAGCAGTCCGAGGGTAACTAATGAAAAACTGTTTTTT. Its translation is CASSPRVTNEKLFF. The chain uses TRBV27 and TRBJ1-4; D is undetermined. V was shortened by 5 bases and J by 1 base, with 8 bases between the two germline ends. Germline-derived CDR1 and CDR2 are MNHEY and SMNVEV (reference sequence). The CDR3 loop spans 14 amino acids. The whole variable domain, filled in from reference TRBV27 and TRBJ1-4, reads EAQVTQNPRYLITVTGKKLTVTCSQNMNHEYMSWYRQDPGLGLRQIYYSMNVEVTDKGDVPEGYKVSRKEKRNFPLILESPSPNQTSLYFCASSPRVTNEKLFFGSGTQLSVL.

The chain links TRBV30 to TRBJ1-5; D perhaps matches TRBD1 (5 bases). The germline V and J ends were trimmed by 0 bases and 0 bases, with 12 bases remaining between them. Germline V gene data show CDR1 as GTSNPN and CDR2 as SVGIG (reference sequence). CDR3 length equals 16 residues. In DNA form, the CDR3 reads TGTGCCTGGAGTGTAAAAAATAGGGGTAGCAATCAGCCCCAGCATTTT. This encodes CAWSVKNRGSNQPQHF.

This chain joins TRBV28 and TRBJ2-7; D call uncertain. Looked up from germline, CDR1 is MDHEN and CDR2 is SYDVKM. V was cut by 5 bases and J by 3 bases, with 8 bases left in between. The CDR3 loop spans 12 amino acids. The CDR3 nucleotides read TGTGCCAGCAGTCCTGATTACTACGAGCAGTACTTC. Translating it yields CASSPDYYEQYF.

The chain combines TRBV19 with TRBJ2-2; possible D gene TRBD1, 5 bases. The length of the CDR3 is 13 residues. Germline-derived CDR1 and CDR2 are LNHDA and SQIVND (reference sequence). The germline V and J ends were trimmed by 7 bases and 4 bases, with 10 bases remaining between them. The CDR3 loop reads CASNARVTGELFF. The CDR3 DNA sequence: TGTGCCAGTAACGCCAGGGTCACCGGGGAGCTGTTTTTT.

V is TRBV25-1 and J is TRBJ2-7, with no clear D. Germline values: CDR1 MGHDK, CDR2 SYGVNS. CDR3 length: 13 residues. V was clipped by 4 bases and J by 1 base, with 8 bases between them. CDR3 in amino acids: CASSAMGSYEQYF. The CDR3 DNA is TGTGCCAGCAGTGCTATGGGTTCCTACGAGCAGTACTTC.

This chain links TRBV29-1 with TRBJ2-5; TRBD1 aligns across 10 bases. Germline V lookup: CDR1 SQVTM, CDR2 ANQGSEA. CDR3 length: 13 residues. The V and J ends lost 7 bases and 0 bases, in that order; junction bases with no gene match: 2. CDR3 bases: TGCAGCGCGGGACAGGGGTACCAAGAGACCCAGTACTTC. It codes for CSAGQGYQETQYF.

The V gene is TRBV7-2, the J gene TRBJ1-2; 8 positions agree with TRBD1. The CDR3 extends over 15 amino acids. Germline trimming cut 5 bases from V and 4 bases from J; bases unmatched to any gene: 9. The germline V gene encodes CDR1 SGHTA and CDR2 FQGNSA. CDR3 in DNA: TGTGCCAGCAGCAACGCCAGGGGGCTCGGCTATGGCTACACCTTC. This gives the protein CASSNARGLGYGYTF. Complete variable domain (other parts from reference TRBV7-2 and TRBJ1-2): GAGVSQSPSNKVTEKGKDVELRCDPISGHTALYWYRQSLGQGLEFLIYFQGNSAPDKSGLPSDRFSAERTGGSVSTLTIQRTQQEDSAVYLCASSNARGLGYGYTFGSGTRLTVV.

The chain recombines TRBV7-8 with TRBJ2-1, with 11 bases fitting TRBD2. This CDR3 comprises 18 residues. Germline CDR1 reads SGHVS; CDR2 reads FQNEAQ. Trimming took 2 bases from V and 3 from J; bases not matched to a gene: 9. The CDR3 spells CASSLKLAGAAYYNEQFF. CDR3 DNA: TGTGCCAGCAGCTTAAAACTAGCGGGGGCAGCATACTACAATGAGCAGTTCTTC. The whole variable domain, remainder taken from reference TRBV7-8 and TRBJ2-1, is GAGVSQSPRYKVAKRGQDVALRCDPISGHVSLFWYQQALGQGPEFLTYFQNEAQLDKSGLPSDRFFAERPEGSVSTLKIQRTQQEDSAVYLCASSLKLAGAAYYNEQFFGPGTRLTVL.

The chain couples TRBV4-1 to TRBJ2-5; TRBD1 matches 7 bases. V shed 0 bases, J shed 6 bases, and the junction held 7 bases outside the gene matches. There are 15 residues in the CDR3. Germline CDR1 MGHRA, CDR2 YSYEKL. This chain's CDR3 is CASSQETGSFKTQYF. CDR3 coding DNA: TGCGCCAGCAGCCAAGAGACAGGGTCGTTCAAGACCCAGTACTTC.

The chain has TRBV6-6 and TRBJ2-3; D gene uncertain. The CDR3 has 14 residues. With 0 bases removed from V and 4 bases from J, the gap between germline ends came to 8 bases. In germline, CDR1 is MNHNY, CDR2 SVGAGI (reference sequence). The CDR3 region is CASSYSRGADTQYF. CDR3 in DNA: TGTGCCAGCAGTTACTCGAGAGGCGCAGATACGCAGTATTTT.

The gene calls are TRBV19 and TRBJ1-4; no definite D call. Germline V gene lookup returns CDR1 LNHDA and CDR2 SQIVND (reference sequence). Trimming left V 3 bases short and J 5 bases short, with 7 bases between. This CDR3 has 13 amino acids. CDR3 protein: CASSMTPNEKLFF. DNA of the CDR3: TGTGCCAGTAGTATGACGCCGAATGAAAAACTGTTTTTT.

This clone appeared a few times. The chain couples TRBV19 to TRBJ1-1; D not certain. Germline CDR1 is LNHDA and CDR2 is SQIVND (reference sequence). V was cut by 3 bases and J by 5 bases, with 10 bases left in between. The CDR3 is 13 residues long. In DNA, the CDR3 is TGTGCCAGTAGTATGGCCCTGCGTACTGAAGCTTTCTTT. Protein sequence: CASSMALRTEAFF.

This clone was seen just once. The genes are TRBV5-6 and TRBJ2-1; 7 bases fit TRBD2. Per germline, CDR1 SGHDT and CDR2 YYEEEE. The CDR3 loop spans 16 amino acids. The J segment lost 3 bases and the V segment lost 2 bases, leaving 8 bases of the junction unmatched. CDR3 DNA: TGTGCCAGCAGCTTAACCGGGAGCGGGAACTACAATGAGCAGTTCTTC. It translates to CASSLTGSGNYNEQFF.